This record concerns one TCR beta chain sequence. Its target is not known. This entry belongs to a study of blood T cells in healthy people across ages. General observations from the study: The study found TCR beta diversity correlated strongly with naive T cell percentage.

The sample providers were healthy Caucasian people from Russia, aged roughly 6 to 90. Around 9.5 milliliters of peripheral blood were drawn from each donor. Isolated per sample were at least 7 million PBMCs. Then a second PCR, running roughly 6 to 11 cycles, was carried out with a sample-barcoded 5' primer and a J-beta primer mix. TCRdb analysed the 5' RACE reads with MiXCR anew, one entry per CDR3 protein. Among around 800,000 distinct CDR3 sequences, 40% to 50% were seen once, and the ten largest hold around 21%. Sequenced material: blood. This clonotype originated in a man between 60 and 75 years old in good health.

CDR3 amino acids: CASSYSIAGYNEQYF. Here the CDR3 DNA reads TGTGCCAGCAGTTACTCGATCGCAGGGTACAATGAGCAGTACTTC. The chain uses TRBV6-2 or TRBV6-3 and TRBJ2-5, with D tentatively TRBD1 (5 bases). The V gene lost 0 bases and the J gene lost 11 bases, with 19 bases spanning the gap. The germline gives CDR1 MNHEY, CDR2 SVGEGT. CDR3 length: 15 residues.